The entry below gives a single TCR beta chain sequence along with its context. This CDR3 is 14 amino acids long. CDR1 is SGHTA and CDR2 is FQGTGA in the germline V gene. The ends were cut back, 5 bases at V and 4 bases at J, with 12 bases in the middle. TCRdb's copy holds only in-frame clones and misses some; the assay was immunoSEQ multiplex PCR. The table shows about 52,000 clones, with around 77% occurring only once. Patients' urothelial carcinoma was locally advanced or metastatic. These data come from a study of PD-L1 blockade in urothelial cancer. Across the study: It was at 3 weeks (second dose) and 6 weeks after treatment start that blood was analyzed. A median blood sample held 141,255 T cells and 80,000 or so unique TCRs.

Sequences were derived from PBMCs, sampled around atezolizumab (anti-PD-L1) treatment. The chain uses TRBV7-3 and TRBJ2-1; a weak D match, TRBD1 (6 bases). This sequence was found in an older man with urothelial cancer. The CDR3 region is CASSPRTEYNEQFF. In DNA form, the CDR3 reads TGTGCCAGCAGCCCCCGGACAGAGTACAATGAGCAGTTCTTC.